This T cell receptor (beta chain) appears in the sequencing data of a study of cytomegalovirus exposure and HLA in healthy donors (dated by TCRdb to the late 2010s). The study in broad terms: An earlier analysis of about 560 of the donors reported approximately 280 Gb of sequence data and some 110 million unique TCR beta sequences obtained from 150 million to 200 million T cells. An early release covering 550 to 700 HLA-typed donors comprised about 300 gigabases of sequencing data and about 90 million unique TCR sequences. The genetic ancestry cluster associated with self-reported Caucasian donors included over 65% of the 350 to 500 genotyped donors. The study was designed to test whether signatures of past pathogen exposure could be identified by cataloging public T cell receptors. The study profiled the T cell repertoires of fewer than 850 subjects by immunosequencing and related them to cytomegalovirus serostatus. In addition to the first cohort of 650 to 750 subjects, a separate validation cohort of under 150 different subjects was used. High-throughput TCR immunosequencing, statistical association of individual TCRs with disease status, and machine learning were combined to predict cytomegalovirus infection status. A later analysis re-examined previously published TCR beta repertoires from roughly 720 donors and added high-resolution HLA genotyping to investigate patterns of TCR occurrence. The later analysis used no new phenotypic data to find candidate immune exposures, relying instead on TCR beta sequences and their occurrence across donors. An earlier analysis of around 580 of the donors used high-throughput TCR beta sequencing to judge whether each TCR beta V gene segment behaved as functional or pseudogenic. Donor age, sex, ethnicity and CMV serostatus were collected together with the repertoire data. A later genetic analysis used genome-wide SNP genotypes for about 65% of the roughly 670 donors, treating that subset as a discovery cohort. All discovery cohort repertoires had been generated on a single sequencing platform. HLA typing included class I and class II loci at four-digit resolution. The number of typed donors differed by locus: 629-630 for A, B, C, DRB1 and DQB1; approximately 530 for DQA1; 606 for DPA1; and some 450 for DPB1. Several DR-DQ haplotypes were handled as single units for association and clustering because linkage in the cohort was strong. Across around 400 genotyped donors of the cohort, an average of approximately 200,000 unique TCR beta nucleotide sequences per donor were sequenced, and 15% to 20% of those sequences were non-productive.

Reading from cysteine to phenylalanine, the CDR3 counts 17 amino acids. The sequence is cut down to CDR3 DNA, 51 bases in frame from base 1. The germline V gene specifies SNHLY as CDR1 and FYNNEI as CDR2. V trim: 5 bases; J trim: 4 bases; unmatched bases: 12. Overall results and qualifications from the work: It was suggested by the authors that the approach could potentially be generalized to other disease states and immunological phenotypes. V-gene and J-gene trimming of TCR beta chains was associated with a missense DCLRE1C variant in a later genetic analysis, and the association was replicated in an independent cohort. The sequencing pipeline was judged likely to have produced a cluster of highly shared sequence variants as a technical artifact. While some public TCRs were present in many individuals, most TCR sequences turned up only very rarely across donors. Over 15 rarely observed V segments, including chromosome 9 orphons, were excluded from the earlier analysis of approximately 500 of the donors because counts were too low. In a later analysis, the rate of TCR association differed among HLA loci, with DRB1 alleles having the most associated TCRs and HLA-C alleles having the fewest. Because some donors lacked HLA typing at each locus, the association tests relied only on the typed subset. For the cohort, immune exposure information was limited to CMV serostatus. Presence/absence analyses assumed roughly uniform sequencing depth across donors, an assumption that may not hold. According to a later genetic analysis, donors in an Asian-associated ancestry cluster had fewer N-insertions in productive TCRs than the approximately 690-donor mean. The study gave a list of 150 to 200 TCR beta chains associated with cytomegalovirus. Some IMGT-functional V segments, including TRBV6-2 and TRBV6-3, could not be told apart with the 87-base-pair reads, so those segments were excluded. In vitro tests confirmed that a few of the cytomegalovirus-associated TCR beta chains recognize cytomegalovirus antigens. Most CMV-associated TCR beta chains appeared to be HLA-restricted in a later analysis, and the HLA associations seemed to be driven largely by CMV exposure. A later analysis reported that several top co-occurrence clusters appeared linked to parvovirus B19, influenza, CMV and Epstein-Barr virus. In a later analysis, HLA-associated TCR beta chains were found to be more clonally expanded and to have lower generation probabilities than equally common non-associated chains. The classifier was reported to diagnose cytomegalovirus status with high specificity and sensitivity in both the original cohort and the validation cohort. Specific HLA alleles were associated with 15,000 to 20,000 TCR beta sequences at a false discovery rate of 0.05 in a later analysis. The cohort was sequenced for TCR beta chains only, and without alpha or paired-chain data the features that could be detected were limited. Linkage disequilibrium might explain the correlated functional status among segregating V segments, but an unknown experimental factor could not be ruled out. In an earlier analysis of fewer than 750 of the donors, most TCR beta V segments were observed in productive rearrangements about 87% or about 30% of the time, broadly matching IMGT annotations. A further reported finding was that TCR beta sequences accurately predicted the HLA-A and HLA-B alleles for most subjects in the first cohort. When HLA alleles, especially DR and DQ, strongly co-occurred, TCR associations were difficult to assign to individual alleles.

The cohort was made up of 666 healthy bone marrow donors. At the time of sampling, all cohort members were nominally healthy, though unrecorded immune exposures were likely present. The donor was CMV seronegative and was included in the group of 352 seronegative cohort members. Every donor gave a peripheral blood sample, and the peripheral blood mononuclear cells from that sample were used for TCR beta sequencing. The Qiagen DNeasy Blood Extraction Kit was used to extract genomic DNA from the blood cell samples. On this clone: Its cognate antigen has yet to be identified. There are no base qualities to consult, and no much larger clone falls within one base.

The library was prepared using the immunoSEQ multiplex PCR assay. A mixture of 60 forward primers for TCR Vbeta segments and 13 reverse primers for TCR Jbeta segments was used in the multiplex PCR. Amplification of the CDR3 region of rearranged TCR beta genes was performed with a multiplex PCR assay on genomic DNA. The amplified TCR beta libraries were sequenced on the Illumina HiSeq System as 87-base-pair reads. The authors' analysis ran thus. Across the roughly 640 repertoires, a later analysis counted about 81 million unique TCR beta chains, 9 million to 14 million of which were shared by at least two donors. Raw reads were error-corrected and collapsed into unique sequences with a nearest-neighbor algorithm that merged closely related sequences to remove PCR and sequencing errors. CDR3 sequences were aligned to IMGT reference sequences to assign V, D and J gene segments. Each retained sequence needed at least a six-nucleotide match to both a V gene segment and a J gene segment. Rearrangements were classified as productive when the CDR3 lacked stop codons and remained in frame with V and J, and all other rearrangements were classified as non-productive. CDR3 was defined by IMGT convention, running from the second conserved V-encoded cysteine to the conserved J-encoded phenylalanine. The earlier analysis of approximately 590 of the donors excluded any sequence lacking an unambiguous match to a single V gene segment. In an earlier analysis of several hundred of the donors, V segments were called functional above 56.7% productive rearrangements and were called segregating when the between-donor standard deviation exceeded 5%. A statistical classification framework was built to diagnose cytomegalovirus status from the catalog of TCR beta chain sequences. In a later analysis, V and J genes were assigned by comparing TCR nucleotide sequences against IMGT/GENE-DB human TR gene sequences. In a later analysis, CDR3 sequences and most-parsimonious VDJ recombination scenarios were assigned using the TCRdist pipeline. In a later analysis, every TCR beta chain was defined by the combination of its CDR3 amino acid sequence and its V-gene family, and reads without a unique V-gene family were dropped. In a later analysis, 500 to 650 highly shared, low-generation-probability nucleotide sequences were removed to address suspected cross-contamination and a sequencing artifact. A later analysis calculated a clonal expansion index for each public chain from normalized within-repertoire ranks of inferred template counts. A later analysis computed generation probabilities with a VDJ recombination model fitted to out-of-frame rearrangements, and checked the results against IGoR. A later analysis scored TCR-TCR, TCR-HLA and TCR-CMV co-occurrence with hypergeometric tests, applying a repertoire-size bias correction to TCR pairs. False discovery rates were estimated in a later analysis by permuting HLA or CMV assignments 20 times. A later analysis grouped co-occurring TCRs with DBSCAN, adding TCRdist sequence similarity when clustering within HLA-allele-positive subsets. Repertoires with fewer than 30,000 or more than 120,000 public chains were left out of co-occurrence clustering, as were roughly five repertoires with anomalous nucleotide sharing. Sourced from immuneACCESS, this table was stored by TCRdb with only in-frame sequences that have V and J called. A share of the clones is absent; for the studies checked, an unresolved V gene accounts for under half, and the remainder has no known explanation. V, J and clone size are taken as reported in that table, and D and trimming were inferred from the DNA itself. This sample gives 200,000 to 250,000 clones in total; 70% to 80% of them show up just once. The ten largest account for 1.8% of the sample.

The sequence was obtained from a woman aged 25 to 39 in good health and CMV-seronegative. The rearrangement combines TRBV2 with TRBJ2-2, with 8 junctional bases fitting TRBD2. The sequenced sample consisted of PBMCs. The CDR3 reads as follows: CASSLRGGLALTGELFF. The sequenced DNA: TGTGCCAGCAGTCTCCGTGGCGGACTAGCTCTCACCGGGGAGCTGTTTTTT.